Below, 26 T cell receptor beta chains from the same sample are listed, as sequenced in a study of CD8+ T cells in alopecia areata. The sample's treatment: oral pan-JAK inhibitor, 5-10 mg twice daily. Once RNA had been extracted, it was reverse transcribed into cDNA to act as the sequencing template. The assay was immunoSEQ multiplex PCR, and TCRdb's table has in-frame clones only and misses some. This table holds approximately 210,000 clones, approximately 72% found once. Here the sequenced sample was CD4+ T cells sorted from blood, taken at week 44, from a patient treated with tofacitinib. These receptors came from a human donor with alopecia areata.

V usage is TRBV15 and J usage is TRBJ1-2; the match to TRBD1 covers 8 bases. V was pared by 8 bases and J by 5 bases, with 10 bases of the junction left unmatched. This CDR3 contains 14 residues. Per germline, CDR1 LNHNV and CDR2 YYDKDF (reference sequence). CDR3 sequence: CATGADRAIYGYTF. CDR3 in DNA: TGTGCCACCGGGGCGGACAGGGCAATATATGGCTACACCTTC.

This chain uses TRBV5-6 with TRBJ2-2; D is perhaps TRBD2 (5 bases). There are 18 residues in the CDR3. Trimming left V 3 bases short and J 4 bases short, with 22 bases between. Germline V CDR1 and CDR2: SGHDT, YYEEEE. CDR3 loop: CASSSEGVTVKGTGELFF. CDR3 in DNA: TGTGCCAGCAGCTCCGAGGGAGTAACGGTGAAGGGCACCGGGGAGCTGTTTTTT.

The rearrangement links TRBV30 to TRBJ2-1; D is perhaps TRBD1 or TRBD2 (5 bases each). The CDR3 runs 12 residues. CDR1 and CDR2 (germline): GTSNPN, SVGIG (reference sequence). The V end lost 0 bases, the J end lost 14 bases, and 14 bases lay between the germline ends. The CDR3 DNA follows: TGTGCCTGGAGTGTACAAGGGGAGAAGGAGTTCTTC. Its protein product is CAWSVQGEKEFF.

This chain links TRBV4-3 with TRBJ2-7; 10 positions match TRBD1. Trimming took 2 bases from V and 4 from J; bases not matched to a gene: 11. The germline V gene encodes CDR1 LGHNA and CDR2 YSLEER. This CDR3 contains 17 residues. CDR3 loop: CASSQQSWGTGVYEQYF. The CDR3 bases are TGCGCCAGCAGCCAACAGAGTTGGGGGACAGGGGTATACGAGCAGTACTTC.

In nucleotides, the CDR3 is TGTGCCACCAGCAGTGCGGGACAGACACCCCGGAGCACTGAAGCTTTCTTT. Translation gives CATSSAGQTPRSTEAFF. The V call is TRBV15, the J call TRBJ1-1; 7 bases are shared with TRBD1. With 3 bases clipped from V and 4 bases from J, the junction kept 14 bases outside the gene matches. The CDR3 is 17 amino acids. Germline lookup yields CDR1 LNHNV and CDR2 YYDKDF (reference sequence).

This chain connects TRBV11-2 to TRBJ1-2; tentatively, D is TRBD1 (5 bases). V was pared by 1 base and J by 4 bases, with 7 bases between. This CDR3 is built from 13 residues. Germline V gene sequence: CDR1 SGHAT, CDR2 FQNNGV. In DNA, the CDR3 is TGTGCCAGCAGCTTAGGGCAGGGCTATGGCTACACCTTC. Residues: CASSLGQGYGYTF.

This clone was found a few times. V gene TRBV27 combines with J gene TRBJ1-6; possibly TRBD1 for D (6 bases). Trimming stripped 4 bases from V and 10 bases from J, with 11 bases between. Germline V gene data show CDR1 as MNHEY and CDR2 as SMNVEV (reference sequence). CDR3 length equals 13 residues. The chain's CDR3 is CASSYSGASPLHF. CDR3 in DNA: TGTGCCAGCAGTTACTCGGGGGCCTCACCCCTCCACTTT.

The rearrangement uses TRBV5-4 and TRBJ2-2; D unclear. Trimming left V 0 bases short and J 0 bases short, with 9 bases between. This CDR3 spans 16 amino acids. Germline V gene data show CDR1 as SGHNT and CDR2 as YYREEE (reference sequence). Here the CDR3 reads CASSLEQQTNTGELFF. The CDR3 bases are TGTGCCAGCAGCTTGGAACAGCAAACGAACACCGGGGAGCTGTTTTTT.

The genes are TRBV7-9 and TRBJ2-7; D may correspond to TRBD1 or TRBD2 (5 bases each). The V end lost 4 bases, the J end lost 9 bases, and 13 bases lay between the germline ends. Germline CDR1 and CDR2: SEHNR and FQNEAQ (reference sequence). The CDR3 has 12 amino acids. The CDR3 nucleotides read TGTGCCAGCAGCTCCGCCGGGACCTTGCAGTACTTC. Translating it yields CASSSAGTLQYF. The full variable domain, in which reference TRBV7-9 and TRBJ2-7 provide the parts outside the CDR3, is DTGVSQNPRHKITKRGQNVTFRCDPISEHNRLYWYRQTLGQGPEFLTYFQNEAQLEKSRLLSDRFSAERPKGSFSTLEIQRTEQGDSAMYLCASSSAGTLQYFGPGTRLTVT.

V and J are TRBV7-9 and TRBJ1-6; D not certain. Germline CDR1 and CDR2: SEHNR and FQNEAQ (reference sequence). This CDR3 is built from 16 residues. V dropped 1 base and J dropped 7 bases, with 14 bases sitting between them. CDR3 bases: TGTGCCAGCAGCTTAGTAAGTGGGAGGTCCAATTCACCCCTCCACTTT. Protein product: CASSLVSGRSNSPLHF. The variable domain in full, completed from reference TRBV7-9 and TRBJ1-6, reads DTGVSQNPRHKITKRGQNVTFRCDPISEHNRLYWYRQTLGQGPEFLTYFQNEAQLEKSRLLSDRFSAERPKGSFSTLEIQRTEQGDSAMYLCASSLVSGRSNSPLHFGNGTRLTVT.

The rearrangement joins TRBV6-6 to TRBJ2-7; D call uncertain. Germline CDR1 is MNHNY and CDR2 is SVGAGI (reference sequence). The ends were cut back, 3 bases at V and 2 bases at J, with 11 bases in the middle. CDR3 length: 14 amino acids. Here the CDR3 reads CASSYGQNPYEQYF. The DNA for the CDR3 is TGTGCCAGCAGTTATGGGCAGAACCCCTACGAGCAGTACTTC.

The chain joins TRBV20-1 to TRBJ2-5; D may be TRBD1 (6 bases). The CDR3 is made up of 11 amino acids. Trimming took 8 bases from V and 2 from J, leaving 9 bases between them. Germline V CDR1 and CDR2: DFQATT, SNEGSKA (reference sequence). The CDR3 DNA reads TGCAGTCAACAGGGACAAGAGACCCAGTACTTC. Amino acids: CSQQGQETQYF.

This clone occurred once. The chain carries TRBV5-1 and TRBJ1-1; possibly TRBD1 for D (6 bases). This CDR3 has 14 amino acids. V was trimmed by 6 bases and J by 5 bases, leaving 17 bases between them. The germline CDR1 and CDR2 sequences are SGHRS and YFSETQ. This CDR3 is CASTLQGRKTEAFF. CDR3 sequence (DNA): TGCGCCAGCACCCTACAGGGTCGGAAGACTGAAGCTTTCTTT.

The chain carries TRBV6-5 and TRBJ1-2; D is undetermined. Germline V gives CDR1 MNHEY, CDR2 SVGAGI. This CDR3 region has 14 residues. The V end was cut by 0 bases, the J end by 8 bases, with 13 bases between. The CDR3 nucleotides read TGTGCCAGCAGTTACTCGAGTGCACGGGCCGGCTACACCTTC. The encoded protein is CASSYSSARAGYTF.

The chain couples TRBV29-1 to TRBJ1-4; D uncertain. CDR1 is SQVTM, CDR2 ANQGSEA, per germline. The ends were cut back, 4 bases at V and 0 bases at J, with 6 bases in the middle. The CDR3 covers 13 residues. The CDR3 DNA reads as TGCAGCGTTGGGACCTCAACTAATGAAAAACTGTTTTTT. Amino acids: CSVGTSTNEKLFF.

The V gene is TRBV29-1, the J gene TRBJ2-1, with TRBD2 identical over 8 bases. The germline CDR1 and CDR2 sequences are SQVTM and ANQGSEA. V shed 3 bases and J 3 bases; nucleotides not matched to a gene: 10. The CDR3 is made up of 16 amino acids. The CDR3 coding sequence is TGCAGCGTTGAGATGCCTTTAGCGGGGCGCTACAATGAGCAGTTCTTC. It translates to CSVEMPLAGRYNEQFF.

The chain has TRBV30 and TRBJ1-2; D unclear. V was shortened by 3 bases and J by 6 bases, with 11 bases between the two germline ends. CDR1 is GTSNPN, CDR2 SVGIG, per germline (reference sequence). The CDR3 contains 12 residues. CDR3 region: CAWRWGRDGYTF. CDR3 DNA: TGTGCCTGGAGGTGGGGTAGGGATGGCTACACCTTC.

This clone was counted only a few times. J is TRBJ1-4 and V is TRBV13; D remains unclear. The CDR3 extends over 15 amino acids. Germline CDR1 PRHDT, CDR2 FYEKMQ (reference sequence). The V end was cut by 1 base, the J end by 4 bases, with 10 bases between. The CDR3 nucleotides read TGTGCCAGCAGCTTAGCGGCAGCGCGTAATGAAAAACTGTTTTTT. It specifies CASSLAAARNEKLFF.

This clone was found once. The chain employs TRBV30 and TRBJ1-1; D unclear. V was shortened by 0 bases and J by 0 bases, with 11 bases between the two germline ends. Germline V gives CDR1 GTSNPN, CDR2 SVGIG (reference sequence). The CDR3 totals 15 residues. The chain's CDR3 is CAWSVLRGLNTEAFF. CDR3 DNA sequence: TGTGCCTGGAGTGTACTTCGGGGATTGAACACTGAAGCTTTCTTT.

This clone was seen more than once but under ten times. This sequence joins TRBV10-3 and TRBJ2-2; 7 nucleotides agree with TRBD1. Germline CDR1 is ENHRY and CDR2 is SYGVKD. The V gene end was trimmed by 5 bases and the J gene end by 0 bases; junction bases not matched to a gene: 3. CDR3 length equals 15 residues. In nucleotides, the CDR3 is TGTGCCATCAGTCCGGACAGGACGAACACCGGGGAGCTGTTTTTT. It translates to CAISPDRTNTGELFF.

This chain uses TRBV7-3 with TRBJ1-2, with a weak D call TRBD1 (5 bases). The germline V gene has CDR1 SGHTA and CDR2 FQGTGA. The CDR3 is made up of 15 amino acids. V was trimmed by 4 bases and J by 3 bases, leaving 15 bases between them. CDR3 region: CASSSGQPGDYGYTF. Here the CDR3 DNA reads TGTGCCAGCAGCTCTGGACAACCTGGGGACTATGGCTACACCTTC.

In its sample, this clone ranks as medium-sized. The chain carries TRBV6-5 and TRBJ2-3; a possible D gene is TRBD2 (7 bases). Trimming took 0 bases from V and 2 from J, leaving 9 bases between them. CDR1 is MNHEY and CDR2 is SVGAGI in the germline V gene. This CDR3 is built from 15 residues. The CDR3 protein is CASSYSGGPTDTQYF. Written as DNA, the CDR3 is TGTGCCAGCAGTTACTCGGGGGGGCCCACAGATACGCAGTATTTT.

This clone was observed a single time. V is TRBV27 and J is TRBJ1-1, with TRBD1 as a possible D gene (5 bases). V was trimmed by 6 bases and J by 4 bases, leaving 15 bases between them. CDR3 size: 14 residues. The germline gives CDR1 MNHEY, CDR2 SMNVEV (reference sequence). The CDR3 loop is CASRTGSGSTEAFF. CDR3 coding DNA: TGTGCCAGCAGAACAGGCTCGGGGAGCACTGAAGCTTTCTTT.

CDR3 residues: CASGTDHNQPQHF. As DNA, the CDR3 is TGTGCCAGCGGTACGGATCACAATCAGCCCCAGCATTTT. J is TRBJ1-5 and V is TRBV27, with D unclear. Trimming took 8 bases from V and 3 from J, leaving 11 bases between them. The CDR3 covers 13 residues. The germline CDR1 and CDR2 sequences are MNHEY and SMNVEV (reference sequence).

The CDR3 bases are TGTGCCAGCAGTCTGGGACTTAGCAATCAGCCCCAGCATTTT. Translation: CASSLGLSNQPQHF. The chain recombines TRBV25-1 with TRBJ1-5; maybe TRBD1 (5 bases). The CDR3 consists of 14 residues. Germline CDR1 and CDR2: MGHDK and SYGVNS. V lost 5 bases and J lost 0, with 8 bases in between.

This clone was seen just once. CDR3 DNA sequence: TGCAGCGTTTCCCTACAGGGGAACACTGAAGCTTTCTTT. Its translation is CSVSLQGNTEAFF. This chain uses TRBV29-1 with TRBJ1-1; tentative D call: TRBD1 (6 bases). The V end lost 5 bases, the J end lost 1 base, and 11 bases lay between the germline ends. CDR3 length: 13 residues. The V gene's germline CDR1 is SQVTM and CDR2 ANQGSEA.